This T cell receptor beta chain was captured by sequencing in a study of blood T cell repertoires in COVID-19. About the study: The United States, Italy and Spain were the sources of the acute and convalescent COVID-19 samples. PBMCs, B-cell-depleted T cells, or T cells were the source of the cDNA or gDNA that made up the material.

Of note for this clone: At one end the junction does not follow the germline gene, possibly because of a read error.

Germline V gene data show CDR1 as SGHRS and CDR2 as YFSETQ. The CDR3 extends over 15 amino acids. In the authors' workflow: Amplification of reference gene primers provided the estimated nucleated cell counts. Sequencing was performed with immunoSEQ multiplex PCR; in TCRdb, only in-frame clones are kept and a portion is missing. The V and J calls and the clone size are those of that table, but D and trimming were determined from the DNA. The sample contains hundreds of thousands of clones, approximately 82% of which appear only once. The V and J genes are TRBV5-1 and TRBJ1-1; D perhaps matches TRBD1 (5 bases). The sample was peripheral blood. The source of this sequence is a man older than 75 with acute or convalescent COVID-19. The CDR3 spells CASSNGGVENTEAFF. CDR3 nucleotides: TGCGCCAGCAGCAACGGGGGGGTCGAAAACACGGAAGCTTTCTTT.